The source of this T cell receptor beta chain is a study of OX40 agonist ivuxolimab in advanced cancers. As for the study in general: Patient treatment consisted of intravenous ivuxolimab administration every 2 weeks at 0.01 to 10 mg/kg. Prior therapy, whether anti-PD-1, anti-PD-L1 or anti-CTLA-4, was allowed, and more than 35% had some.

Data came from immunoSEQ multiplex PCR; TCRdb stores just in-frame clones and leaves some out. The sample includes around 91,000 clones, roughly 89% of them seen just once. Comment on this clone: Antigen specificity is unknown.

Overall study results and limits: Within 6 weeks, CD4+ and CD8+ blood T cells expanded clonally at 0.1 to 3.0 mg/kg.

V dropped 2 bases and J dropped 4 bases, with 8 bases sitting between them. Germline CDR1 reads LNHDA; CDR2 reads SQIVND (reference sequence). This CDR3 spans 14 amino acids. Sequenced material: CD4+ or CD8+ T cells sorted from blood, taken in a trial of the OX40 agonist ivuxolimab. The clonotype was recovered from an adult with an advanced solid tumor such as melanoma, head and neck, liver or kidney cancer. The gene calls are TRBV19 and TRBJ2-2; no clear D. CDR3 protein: CASSITGVTGELFF. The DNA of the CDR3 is TGTGCCAGTAGTATAACTGGGGTCACCGGGGAGCTGTTTTTT.